Listed here are 27 T cell receptor beta chains from one sample, sequenced in a study of response to subunit inactivated influenza vaccine. TCRdb reprocessed the RT-PCR reads via MiXCR and lists one record per CDR3 protein. There are about 300,000 distinct CDR3 sequences in the sample; less than 25% occur only once, and roughly 10% lies in the top ten. The specimen was PBMCs from blood, collected 21 months after vaccination. The receptor set was obtained from a man aged 50-75 years who received an inactivated influenza vaccine.

V and J are TRBV10-3 and TRBJ2-2; 13 bases match TRBD2. Unmatched junction bases numbered 0, after V lost 4 bases and J lost 7 bases. The CDR3 is 14 amino acids. Germline V lookup: CDR1 ENHRY, CDR2 SYGVKD. The CDR3 DNA follows: TGTGCCATCAGTGGACTAGCGGGAGGCGGGGAGCTGTTTTTT. Its protein product is CAISGLAGGGELFF.

This clonotype was seen more than once but under ten times. The chain uses TRBV4-3 and TRBJ1-5, with D unresolved. This CDR3 region has 14 residues. Trimming took 1 base from V and 2 from J, leaving 6 bases between them. Germline V gene data show CDR1 as LGHNA and CDR2 as YSLEER. CDR3 DNA sequence: TGCGCCAGCAGCCAAGCGGTTCGCAATCAGCCCCAGCATTTT. This encodes CASSQAVRNQPQHF.

Many counts were recorded for this clonotype. This sequence joins TRBV20-1 and TRBJ1-1, with D unclear. V lost 0 bases to trimming and J lost 0 bases, with 5 bases between them. The CDR3 extends over 13 amino acids. Germline assignment: CDR1 DFQATT and CDR2 SNEGSKA (reference sequence). As DNA, the CDR3 is TGCAGTGCTAGAGATCCAGTGAACACTGAAGCTTTCTTT. It yields the protein CSARDPVNTEAFF.

This clonotype was seen a handful of times. The chain couples TRBV5-1 to TRBJ2-7, with 7 bases aligning to TRBD1. Germline-derived CDR1 and CDR2 are SGHRS and YFSETQ. This CDR3 has 15 residues. V gave up 4 bases and J gave up 2 bases; unmatched junction bases: 9. The CDR3 sequence is CASSVISGGTYEQYF. CDR3 bases: TGCGCCAGCAGCGTCATCTCAGGGGGAACCTACGAGCAGTACTTC.

This clonotype was found a few times. The rearrangement joins TRBV3-1 to TRBJ1-3; 9 bases agree with TRBD1. J lost 0 bases, V lost 3 bases, and 6 bases had no gene match. The CDR3 loop spans 17 amino acids. The germline gives CDR1 LGHDT, CDR2 YNNKEL (reference sequence). The DNA of the CDR3 is TGTGCCAGCAGCCAGACCGGGACAGGGCTCTCTGGAAACACCATATATTTT. This gives the protein CASSQTGTGLSGNTIYF.

This clonotype was observed a handful of times. The chain employs TRBV6-1 and TRBJ1-3, with 9 positions matching TRBD1. The CDR3 totals 16 residues. Germline-derived CDR1 and CDR2 are MNHNS and SASEGT. The junction had 7 bases not matched to a gene; V was cut back by 6 bases and J by 1 base. CDR3 sequence (DNA): TGTGCCAGCAGACCGACAGGGGGTTTATCTGGAAACACCATATATTTT. Amino acids: CASRPTGGLSGNTIYF.

This clonotype turned up a few times. V gene TRBV7-9 combines with J gene TRBJ2-2; D call uncertain. Trimming left V 3 bases short and J 1 base short, with 6 bases between. The CDR3 has 14 amino acids. Germline V CDR1 and CDR2: SEHNR, FQNEAQ (reference sequence). The CDR3 loop is CASSFAENTGELFF. The DNA for the CDR3 is TGTGCCAGCAGCTTCGCGGAGAACACCGGGGAGCTGTTTTTT.

This clonotype turned up a few times. V and J are TRBV9 and TRBJ2-5; 11 bases fit TRBD2. Germline CDR1 reads SGDLS; CDR2 reads YYNGEE. The trim removed 0 bases at V and 2 bases at J, leaving 6 bases unmatched. The CDR3 sequence is 17 residues long. The CDR3 spells CASSVVPSGGLQETQYF. The CDR3 coding sequence is TGTGCCAGCAGCGTAGTCCCTAGCGGGGGGCTTCAAGAGACCCAGTACTTC. Drawing the rest from reference TRBV9 and TRBJ2-5, the complete variable domain is DSGVTQTPKHLITATGQRVTLRCSPRSGDLSVYWYQQSLDQGLQFLIQYYNGEERAKGNILERFSAQQFPDLHSELNLSSLELGDSALYFCASSVVPSGGLQETQYFGPGTRLLVL.

This clonotype was detected many times. The rearrangement joins TRBV20-1 to TRBJ2-5; D may be TRBD1 (5 bases). V dropped 6 bases and J dropped 6 bases, with 17 bases sitting between them. The length of the CDR3 is 13 residues. The germline V gene encodes CDR1 DFQATT and CDR2 SNEGSKA (reference sequence). The CDR3 loop reads CSASTVAMKTQYF. In nucleotides, the CDR3 is TGCAGTGCGTCGACAGTTGCAATGAAGACCCAGTACTTC.

In this sample, this clonotype turned up a few times. The chain employs TRBV20-1 and TRBJ1-4, with D tentatively TRBD1 (6 bases). Trimming took off 6 bases at V and 6 bases at J, with 14 bases between the two ends. The CDR3 spans 13 residues. Germline V gives CDR1 DFQATT, CDR2 SNEGSKA (reference sequence). The CDR3 spells CSANRVLHEKLFF. CDR3 nucleotides: TGCAGTGCAAACAGGGTTCTTCATGAAAAACTGTTTTTT.

This clonotype has ten or more counts. The V call is TRBV10-3, the J call TRBJ1-1; D is possibly TRBD1 (5 bases). The CDR3 sequence is 13 residues long. With 11 bases removed from V and 1 base from J, the gap between germline ends came to 14 bases. Germline V lookup: CDR1 ENHRY, CDR2 SYGVKD. The CDR3 nucleotides are TGTGCCGCCGCCGGGACGGAGAACACTGAAGCTTTCTTT. The encoded protein is CAAAGTENTEAFF.

This clonotype has a handful of counts. A much larger clone sits a single nucleotide away, making a read error possible. V gene TRBV2 combines with J gene TRBJ2-1, with D uncertain. V was clipped by 3 bases and J by 9 bases, with 18 bases between them. This CDR3 contains 15 residues. Per the germline V gene, CDR1 is SNHLY and CDR2 is FYNNEI. The CDR3 DNA is TGTGCCAGCAGTGATACCGCAGCCGCGTCGGGTGAGCAGTTCTTC. This translates into CASSDTAAASGEQFF.

In this sample, this clonotype turned up a few times. This sequence joins TRBV5-1 and TRBJ2-1; TRBD2 agrees at 14 bases. V lost 4 bases and J lost 0; bases outside the gene matches: 12. Germline CDR1 reads SGHRS; CDR2 reads YFSETQ. The CDR3 consists of 20 residues. For the CDR3, the DNA is TGCGCCAGCAGCCCGGGACTAGCGGGGGTCCGGGGTCACTCCTACAATGAGCAGTTCTTC. Translating it yields CASSPGLAGVRGHSYNEQFF. Looking up the rest from reference TRBV5-1 and TRBJ2-1 gives the full variable domain: KAGVTQTPRYLIKTRGQQVTLSCSPISGHRSVSWYQQTPGQGLQFLFEYFSETQRNKGNFPGRFSGRQFSNSRSEMNVSTLELGDSALYLCASSPGLAGVRGHSYNEQFFGPGTRLTVL.

The chain is built from TRBV12-3 or TRBV12-4 and TRBJ1-5, with 9 positions matching TRBD1. J was trimmed by 4 bases and V by 4 bases; bases with no gene match: 5. The CDR3 runs 15 residues. CDR3 in amino acids: CASSSRDRENQPQHF. The CDR3 DNA reads as TGTGCCAGCAGTTCTCGGGACAGGGAGAATCAGCCCCAGCATTTT.

The V gene is TRBV6-1, the J gene TRBJ2-1; TRBD2 matches at 9 bases. The ends lost 5 bases at V and 9 bases at J; junction bases unmatched: 11. Germline loops: CDR1 MNHNS, CDR2 SASEGT. This CDR3 has 15 amino acids. The CDR3 nucleotides are TGTGCCAGCAGTCCTGTTCTAGCGGGGTGGGGTGAGCAGTTCTTC. Residues: CASSPVLAGWGEQFF.

The chain links TRBV5-4 to TRBJ1-2; D unclear. CDR1 and CDR2 from the germline V gene are SGHNT and YYREEE (reference sequence). V shed 2 bases and J shed 0 bases, with 14 bases lying between them. The CDR3 is made up of 16 amino acids. CDR3 sequence: CASSFGRREANYGYTF. The CDR3 DNA reads as TGTGCCAGCAGCTTCGGACGGAGGGAGGCTAACTATGGCTACACCTTC.

The chain employs TRBV4-1 and TRBJ1-1; no firm D call. V was shortened by 0 bases and J by 7 bases, with 15 bases between the two germline ends. Germline loops: CDR1 MGHRA, CDR2 YSYEKL. The CDR3 is 15 amino acids. This chain's CDR3 is CASSQEYRGLIEAFF. The CDR3 DNA reads TGCGCCAGCAGCCAAGAGTACCGCGGCCTTATTGAAGCTTTCTTT.

In its sample, this clonotype was seen a few times. This chain uses TRBV2 with TRBJ2-5, with TRBD1 identical over 7 bases. CDR1 is SNHLY, CDR2 FYNNEI, per germline. J was trimmed by 3 bases and V by 4 bases; bases with no gene match: 2. The CDR3 has 13 amino acids. CDR3 residues: CASSVDREETQYF. CDR3 coding DNA: TGTGCCAGCAGTGTAGACAGGGAAGAGACCCAGTACTTC. Full variable domain (outside the CDR3, taken from reference TRBV2 and TRBJ2-5): EPEVTQTPSHQVTQMGQEVILRCVPISNHLYFYWYRQILGQKVEFLVSFYNNEISEKSEIFDDQFSVERPDGSNFTLKIRSTKLEDSAMYFCASSVDREETQYFGPGTRLLVL.

This clonotype came up a few times. The CDR3 DNA reads TGCGCCAGCAGCACGGGATTGGGGAACGAAGAGACCCAGTACTTC. Translating it yields CASSTGLGNEETQYF. The rearrangement uses TRBV5-1 and TRBJ2-5; D perhaps matches TRBD2 (5 bases). The CDR3 consists of 15 residues. Germline V CDR1 and CDR2: SGHRS, YFSETQ. Trimming took 4 bases from V and 3 from J, leaving 16 bases between them. Full variable domain (outside the CDR3, taken from reference TRBV5-1 and TRBJ2-5): KAGVTQTPRYLIKTRGQQVTLSCSPISGHRSVSWYQQTPGQGLQFLFEYFSETQRNKGNFPGRFSGRQFSNSRSEMNVSTLELGDSALYLCASSTGLGNEETQYFGPGTRLLVL.

This clonotype has just a few counts. The chain is built from TRBV6-1 and TRBJ2-7; D possibly corresponds to TRBD1 (6 bases). V was clipped by 1 base and J by 5 bases, with 12 bases between them. The length of the CDR3 is 14 residues. Germline V CDR1 and CDR2: MNHNS, SASEGT. In DNA form, the CDR3 reads TGTGCCAGCAGTGAAGAGAGGGGGAGCGACGAGCAGTACTTC. Its protein is CASSEERGSDEQYF.

The CDR3 region has the DNA TGTGCCAGCACCAAGAGCCAGGGTCTTGGCCTCCCTGGCTACACCTTC. It encodes CASTKSQGLGLPGYTF. V and J are TRBV28 and TRBJ1-2, with D possibly matching TRBD1 (5 bases). V lost 7 bases and J lost 7, with 25 bases in between. Germline CDR1 MDHEN, CDR2 SYDVKM. There are 16 residues in the CDR3.

The chain links TRBV6-6 to TRBJ2-7; D remains ambiguous. Germline V gene sequence: CDR1 MNHNY, CDR2 SVGAGI (reference sequence). The V and J ends lost 6 bases and 5 bases respectively, with 11 bases between them. CDR3 length equals 12 residues. The CDR3 DNA reads TGTGCCAGCAGCCCCGGACGGAACGAGCAGTACTTC. Protein product: CASSPGRNEQYF.

This chain connects TRBV5-1 to TRBJ2-3; 7 bases agree with TRBD2. With 4 bases clipped from V and 0 bases from J, the junction kept 5 bases outside the gene matches. CDR1 SGHRS and CDR2 YFSETQ come from the germline V gene. The CDR3 sequence is 15 residues long. Here the CDR3 reads CASSAGETSTDTQYF. The CDR3 nucleotides read TGCGCCAGCAGCGCGGGGGAAACTAGCACAGATACGCAGTATTTT. The variable domain in full, completed from reference TRBV5-1 and TRBJ2-3, reads KAGVTQTPRYLIKTRGQQVTLSCSPISGHRSVSWYQQTPGQGLQFLFEYFSETQRNKGNFPGRFSGRQFSNSRSEMNVSTLELGDSALYLCASSAGETSTDTQYFGPGTRLTVL.

The DNA for the CDR3 is TGTGCCAGCAGTCGCGTGGTGGCTAGGAACACTGAAGCTTTCTTT. Protein product: CASSRVVARNTEAFF. The rearrangement uses TRBV28 and TRBJ1-1; D remains ambiguous. The CDR3 totals 15 residues. Trimming took off 5 bases at V and 1 base at J, with 14 bases between the two ends. The germline V gene encodes CDR1 MDHEN and CDR2 SYDVKM.

This clonotype was picked up a small number of times. This chain connects TRBV5-1 to TRBJ2-1; D call uncertain. CDR1 and CDR2 (germline): SGHRS, YFSETQ. The CDR3 runs 12 residues. Trimming took off 0 bases at V and 7 bases at J, with 5 bases between the two ends. CDR3 sequence: CASSLDTNEQFF. The CDR3, as DNA: TGCGCCAGCAGCTTGGACACTAATGAGCAGTTCTTC.

This clonotype has just a few counts. The rearrangement joins TRBV20-1 to TRBJ2-1, with TRBD1 matching over 10 bases. CDR1 is DFQATT and CDR2 is SNEGSKA in the germline V gene (reference sequence). V was pared by 2 bases and J by 5 bases, with 3 bases of the junction left unmatched. The CDR3 extends over 14 amino acids. Here the CDR3 reads CSARTGQGNNEQFF. The CDR3 region has the DNA TGCAGTGCTAGAACGGGACAGGGGAACAATGAGCAGTTCTTC.

This clonotype has only a few counts. The chain couples TRBV7-2 to TRBJ2-2, with D hard to call. Trimming cost V 6 bases and J 1 base, with 15 bases left between them. CDR1 and CDR2 (germline): SGHTA, FQGNSA. The CDR3 length is 16 residues. The CDR3 region has the DNA TGTGCCAGCAGAGGCAAGGGAAGGGTGAACACCGGGGAGCTGTTTTTT. It is translated as CASRGKGRVNTGELFF.